A selection of T cell receptor beta chains follows, all from one sample in a study of a mutant IDH1 vaccine in newly diagnosed glioma. Their antigens remain unidentified. Data came from immunoSEQ multiplex PCR; TCRdb stores just in-frame clones and leaves some out. The table lists 53,000 or so clones, under 85% of them singletons. The sample in question was PBMCs, obtained from a glioma patient whose treatment included an IDH1 peptide vaccine. The receptors stem from a man aged 35 to 55 with glioma. CDR3s include the opening cysteine and the closing phenylalanine or tryptophan. The order of the fields is D gene, clone size, CDR3 length, J gene, V gene, CDR3 protein, CDR3 DNA. The D gene is left open where the match is weak. Rows may omit the clone size; those that give it use once, few, many or a size class.

d_gene: NA
abundance: NA
len: 12
j_gene: TRBJ2-7
v_gene: TRBV6-5
CDR3aa: CASHGQVGEQYF
CDR3nt: TGTGCCAGCCATGGACAAGTGGGGGAGCAGTACTTC

d_gene: NA
abundance: NA
len: 16
j_gene: TRBJ2-3
v_gene: TRBV27
CDR3aa: CASSLLSVGRTDTQYF
CDR3nt: TGTGCCAGCAGTTTATTATCGGTCGGCCGCACAGATACGCAGTATTTT

d_gene: NA
abundance: NA
len: 14
j_gene: TRBJ1-1
v_gene: TRBV6-6
CDR3aa: CASRDGRRNTEAFF
CDR3nt: TGTGCCAGCAGGGACGGACGGAGAAACACTGAAGCTTTCTTT

d_gene: NA
abundance: NA
len: 13
j_gene: TRBJ2-7
v_gene: TRBV7-6
CDR3aa: CASSLAGAYEQYF
CDR3nt: TGTGCCAGCAGCTTAGCGGGGGCCTACGAGCAGTACTTC

d_gene: TRBD1
abundance: NA
len: 14
j_gene: TRBJ1-1
v_gene: TRBV19
CDR3aa: CASSISRGYTEAFF
CDR3nt: TGTGCCAGTAGTATATCCAGGGGGTACACTGAAGCTTTCTTT

d_gene: NA
abundance: NA
len: 13
j_gene: TRBJ2-1
v_gene: TRBV6-1
CDR3aa: CASSDPRINEQFF
CDR3nt: TGTGCCAGCAGTGATCCCCGGATAAATGAGCAGTTCTTC

d_gene: NA
abundance: NA
len: 16
j_gene: TRBJ1-3
v_gene: TRBV5-1
CDR3aa: CASSPESTGTGNTIYF
CDR3nt: TGCGCCAGCAGCCCCGAATCGACAGGAACTGGAAACACCATATATTTT

d_gene: TRBD1
abundance: NA
len: 16
j_gene: TRBJ1-6
v_gene: TRBV7-9
CDR3aa: CASSLTGGSMNSPLHF
CDR3nt: TGTGCCAGCAGCCTAACAGGGGGCTCCATGAATTCACCCCTCCACTTT

d_gene: NA
abundance: NA
len: 15
j_gene: TRBJ1-2
v_gene: TRBV7-9
CDR3aa: CASTKGQGSDYGYTF
CDR3nt: TGTGCCAGCACCAAGGGTCAGGGGTCCGACTATGGCTACACCTTC

d_gene: NA
abundance: NA
len: 15
j_gene: TRBJ1-4
v_gene: TRBV4-1
CDR3aa: CASSTDPATNEKLFF
CDR3nt: TGCGCCAGCAGCACAGACCCTGCAACTAATGAAAAACTGTTTTTT

d_gene: NA
abundance: once
len: 13
j_gene: TRBJ1-1
v_gene: TRBV7-2
CDR3aa: CASSPDWGVDAFF
CDR3nt: TGTGCCAGCAGCCCGGATTGGGGGGTTGACGCTTTCTTT

d_gene: NA
abundance: NA
len: 14
j_gene: TRBJ2-4
v_gene: TRBV7-5
CDR3aa: CARSFPGQKNIQYF
CDR3nt: TGTGCCAGAAGCTTCCCGGGACAGAAAAACATTCAGTACTTC

d_gene: TRBD1
abundance: NA
len: 15
j_gene: TRBJ2-7
v_gene: TRBV5-1
CDR3aa: CASSVGTGSSYEQYF
CDR3nt: TGCGCCAGCAGCGTCGGGACAGGCAGCTCCTACGAGCAGTACTTC

d_gene: TRBD1
abundance: NA
len: 18
j_gene: TRBJ2-3
v_gene: TRBV7-9
CDR3aa: CASSLGTGGIIYTDTQYF
CDR3nt: TGTGCCAGCAGCTTAGGGACAGGGGGAATCATATACACAGATACGCAGTATTTT

d_gene: NA
abundance: NA
len: 14
j_gene: TRBJ1-2
v_gene: TRBV7-8
CDR3aa: CASSSQGIGYGYTF
CDR3nt: TGTGCCAGCAGCTCACAGGGTATTGGCTATGGCTACACCTTC

d_gene: NA
abundance: NA
len: 14
j_gene: TRBJ1-1
v_gene: TRBV9
CDR3aa: CASSVVGGGTEAFF
CDR3nt: TGTGCCAGCAGCGTAGTGGGGGGGGGAACTGAAGCTTTCTTT

d_gene: TRBD1
abundance: few
len: 14
j_gene: TRBJ2-7
v_gene: TRBV2
CDR3aa: CASSDPGGSYEQYF
CDR3nt: TGTGCCAGCAGTGATCCAGGGGGCTCCTACGAGCAGTACTTC

d_gene: TRBD1
abundance: NA
len: 14
j_gene: TRBJ2-7
v_gene: TRBV29-1
CDR3aa: CSAVDRGRGSEQYF
CDR3nt: TGCAGCGCCGTGGACAGGGGGCGAGGGTCCGAGCAGTACTTC

d_gene: NA
abundance: NA
len: 14
j_gene: TRBJ2-7
v_gene: TRBV5-8
CDR3aa: CASSTGQGHYEQYF
CDR3nt: TGTGCCAGCAGCACAGGACAAGGGCACTACGAGCAGTACTTC

d_gene: TRBD1
abundance: NA
len: 14
j_gene: TRBJ1-2
v_gene: TRBV6-5
CDR3aa: CASATGQGRHGYTF
CDR3nt: TGTGCCAGTGCCACGGGACAGGGACGACATGGCTACACCTTC

d_gene: TRBD2
abundance: NA
len: 17
j_gene: TRBJ2-5
v_gene: TRBV5-1
CDR3aa: CASSLGGTSGGEETQYF
CDR3nt: TGCGCCAGCAGCTTGGGGGGGACTAGCGGGGGAGAAGAGACCCAGTACTTC

d_gene: NA
abundance: NA
len: 15
j_gene: TRBJ2-7
v_gene: TRBV7-9
CDR3aa: CASSLDGKDSYEQYF
CDR3nt: TGTGCCAGCAGCTTAGACGGGAAGGACTCCTACGAGCAGTACTTC

d_gene: TRBD1
abundance: NA
len: 16
j_gene: TRBJ2-7
v_gene: TRBV18
CDR3aa: CASSPVRDRFSYEQYF
CDR3nt: TGTGCCAGCTCACCAGTCCGGGACAGGTTCTCCTACGAGCAGTACTTC

d_gene: TRBD1
abundance: NA
len: 13
j_gene: TRBJ1-2
v_gene: TRBV10-3
CDR3aa: CAISGDSNYGYTF
CDR3nt: TGTGCCATCAGTGGGGACAGTAACTATGGCTACACCTTC

d_gene: TRBD2
abundance: NA
len: 16
j_gene: TRBJ2-1
v_gene: TRBV7-2
CDR3aa: CASSPGLAGGQGEQFF
CDR3nt: TGTGCCAGCAGCCCGGGACTAGCGGGGGGGCAAGGTGAGCAGTTCTTC

d_gene: NA
abundance: NA
len: 14
j_gene: TRBJ1-2
v_gene: TRBV6-5
CDR3aa: CASRDRDRRTGYTF
CDR3nt: TGTGCCAGCAGGGACCGGGACCGGCGTACTGGCTACACCTTC

d_gene: TRBD2
abundance: NA
len: 16
j_gene: TRBJ2-5
v_gene: TRBV5-5
CDR3aa: CASSLGLAGGQETQYF
CDR3nt: TGTGCCAGCAGCTTGGGACTAGCGGGGGGTCAAGAGACCCAGTACTTC

d_gene: TRBD1
abundance: NA
len: 16
j_gene: TRBJ2-1
v_gene: TRBV14
CDR3aa: CASSQVKTGVFDEQFF
CDR3nt: TGTGCCAGCAGCCAAGTTAAAACAGGGGTGTTCGATGAGCAGTTCTTC

d_gene: NA
abundance: few
len: 15
j_gene: TRBJ1-5
v_gene: TRBV2
CDR3aa: CASSDPPPSNQPQHF
CDR3nt: TGTGCCAGCAGTGACCCGCCCCCTAGCAATCAGCCCCAGCATTTT

d_gene: TRBD2
abundance: NA
len: 15
j_gene: TRBJ2-1
v_gene: TRBV5-1
CDR3aa: CASSLGLATYNEQFF
CDR3nt: TGCGCCAGCAGCCTGGGACTAGCTACCTACAATGAGCAGTTCTTC

d_gene: NA
abundance: NA
len: 14
j_gene: TRBJ2-3
v_gene: TRBV4-1
CDR3aa: CASGGRGATDTQYF
CDR3nt: TGCGCCAGCGGGGGCCGGGGAGCCACAGATACGCAGTATTTT

d_gene: NA
abundance: NA
len: 12
j_gene: TRBJ1-2
v_gene: TRBV4-1
CDR3aa: CASSQVYGGYTF
CDR3nt: TGCGCCAGCAGCCAGGTCTACGGTGGCTACACCTTC

d_gene: NA
abundance: NA
len: 14
j_gene: TRBJ1-2
v_gene: TRBV30
CDR3aa: CAWSVLGGRNGYTF
CDR3nt: TGTGCCTGGAGTGTACTAGGGGGTAGGAATGGCTACACCTTC

d_gene: TRBD1
abundance: NA
len: 16
j_gene: TRBJ1-5
v_gene: TRBV4-1
CDR3aa: CASSRKTGRVNQPQHF
CDR3nt: TGCGCCAGCAGCCGAAAGACAGGGAGGGTCAATCAGCCCCAGCATTTT

d_gene: TRBD1
abundance: NA
len: 14
j_gene: TRBJ1-1
v_gene: TRBV12-5
CDR3aa: CASGLTGQGTEAFF
CDR3nt: TGTGCTAGTGGTTTGACCGGACAGGGAACTGAAGCTTTCTTT

d_gene: TRBD1
abundance: NA
len: 14
j_gene: TRBJ2-3
v_gene: TRBV27
CDR3aa: CASSLYGDRDTQYF
CDR3nt: TGTGCCAGCAGTTTATATGGGGACAGAGACACGCAGTATTTT

d_gene: TRBD1
abundance: NA
len: 15
j_gene: TRBJ1-2
v_gene: TRBV30
CDR3aa: CAWRDRTQGGYGYTF
CDR3nt: TGTGCCTGGAGGGACAGGACCCAAGGGGGCTATGGCTACACCTTC

d_gene: TRBD2
abundance: NA
len: 18
j_gene: TRBJ2-5
v_gene: TRBV5-1
CDR3aa: CASRIGTSGDPGGETQYF
CDR3nt: TGCGCCAGCAGAATCGGGACTAGCGGGGACCCGGGTGGGGAGACCCAGTACTTC

d_gene: NA
abundance: NA
len: 15
j_gene: TRBJ2-4
v_gene: TRBV4-2
CDR3aa: CASSVGSIAKNIQYF
CDR3nt: TGTGCCAGCAGCGTTGGCTCTATAGCCAAAAACATTCAGTACTTC

d_gene: TRBD1
abundance: NA
len: 15
j_gene: TRBJ1-1
v_gene: TRBV5-1
CDR3aa: CASSLGTGRDTEAFF
CDR3nt: TGCGCCAGCAGCTTGGGGACAGGGAGGGACACTGAAGCTTTCTTT

d_gene: NA
abundance: NA
len: 13
j_gene: TRBJ2-7
v_gene: TRBV6-1
CDR3aa: CATRPQGPYEQYF
CDR3nt: TGTGCCACGCGACCCCAGGGTCCCTACGAGCAGTACTTC

d_gene: NA
abundance: NA
len: 13
j_gene: TRBJ1-5
v_gene: TRBV5-1
CDR3aa: CASSFEGDQPQHF
CDR3nt: TGCGCCAGCAGCTTCGAAGGCGATCAGCCCCAGCATTTT